Below, 24 T cell receptor beta chains from the same sample are listed, as sequenced in a study of cytomegalovirus exposure and HLA in healthy donors. The study ran its PCR with 60 Vbeta and 13 Jbeta primers. Using immunoSEQ multiplex PCR, the repertoire was profiled, and TCRdb retains in-frame clones only, with some absent. The table lists approximately 79,000 clones, over 70% of them singletons. Material for sequencing was PBMCs. These receptors were taken from a male donor in good health and CMV-seropositive.

The chain combines TRBV14 with TRBJ1-4; 12 positions agree with TRBD1. The V and J ends lost 5 bases and 7 bases, in that order; junction bases with no gene match: 5. CDR3 length: 15 residues. The germline CDR1 and CDR2 sequences are SGHDN and FVKESK. The CDR3 sequence is CASSAGTGGFEKLFF. Written as DNA, the CDR3 is TGTGCCAGCAGCGCCGGGACAGGGGGCTTTGAAAAACTGTTTTTT.

This clone is a singleton in its sample. V and J are TRBV7-2 and TRBJ2-7, with 9 bases lining up with TRBD1. The junction had 5 bases not matched to a gene; V was cut back by 3 bases and J by 2 bases. The germline CDR1 and CDR2 sequences are SGHTA and FQGNSA. This CDR3 spans 15 amino acids. CDR3: CASSLRQGGPYEQYF. The DNA of the CDR3 is TGTGCCAGCAGCTTGCGACAGGGGGGTCCCTACGAGCAGTACTTC.

This chain joins TRBV6-5 and TRBJ1-6; 10 bases are shared with TRBD1. The CDR3 sequence is 16 residues long. Germline assignment: CDR1 MNHEY and CDR2 SVGAGI. J gave up 8 bases and V 3 bases, and 7 bases lay outside the gene matches. As DNA, the CDR3 is TGTGCCAGCAGTTATGGGACAGGGGAATGGCATTCACCCCTCCACTTT. This sequence encodes CASSYGTGEWHSPLHF.

This clone was detected only a few times. This chain links TRBV6-5 with TRBJ1-6; a possible D gene is TRBD1 (6 bases). The CDR3 loop spans 16 amino acids. With 2 bases removed from V and 2 bases from J, the gap between germline ends came to 10 bases. Germline CDR1 MNHEY, CDR2 SVGAGI. CDR3 coding DNA: TGTGCCAGCAGTTACCAGGGGATCACCTATAATTCACCCCTCCACTTT. Amino acids: CASSYQGITYNSPLHF.

The V and J genes are TRBV28 and TRBJ1-5; D possibly corresponds to TRBD1 (6 bases). Germline V CDR1 and CDR2: MDHEN, SYDVKM. The CDR3 has 15 amino acids. Between the trimmed V and J ends, which lost 6 bases and 5 bases, there was a span of 17 bases. The CDR3 nucleotides read TGTGCCAGCAGGGGACGGATAGGGGGGGATCAGCCCCAGCATTTT. Protein sequence: CASRGRIGGDQPQHF.

The CDR3 sequence is CASRLFAGTHNTEAFF. The CDR3 bases are TGTGCCAGCAGACTCTTCGCCGGGACACACAACACTGAAGCTTTCTTT. This rearrangement joins TRBV28 to TRBJ1-1; possibly TRBD1 for D (6 bases). The CDR3 runs to 16 residues. The germline CDR1 and CDR2 sequences are MDHEN and SYDVKM. The V end was cut by 6 bases, the J end by 2 bases, with 19 bases between.

The chain has TRBV5-5 and TRBJ2-7; maybe TRBD2 (6 bases). Germline-derived CDR1 and CDR2 are SGHKS and YYEKEE (reference sequence). The ends were cut back, 4 bases at V and 2 bases at J, with 16 bases in the middle. This CDR3 is built from 15 residues. The CDR3 sequence: CASSPGSPGPYEQYF. The CDR3 DNA reads TGTGCCAGCAGCCCCGGGAGTCCGGGGCCCTACGAGCAGTACTTC.

The V call is TRBV23-1, the J call TRBJ2-1; 7 bases align to TRBD1. TRBV23-1 is treated as an ORF (open reading frame) with a function not yet certain. This CDR3 region has 18 residues. V trimming: 6 bases; J trimming: 9 bases; junction bases outside the gene matches: 23. The CDR3 nucleotides are TGCGCCAGCAGCAAGGGGTATAAGGGACAGTCCTTTTTGAGTGAGCAGTTCTTC. Its protein is CASSKGYKGQSFLSEQFF.

The V call is TRBV6-1, the J call TRBJ2-5; the D gene is possibly TRBD2 (5 bases). Germline V gene lookup returns CDR1 MNHNS and CDR2 SASEGT. The CDR3 has 13 residues. The germline V and J ends were trimmed by 6 bases and 10 bases, with 18 bases remaining between them. The CDR3 nucleotides read TGTGCCAGCAGAGAGACCGTAAGAGGGAGCCAGTACTTC. Encoded protein: CASRETVRGSQYF.

This rearrangement joins TRBV28 to TRBJ2-3, with 13 bases fitting TRBD2. The CDR3 consists of 17 residues. With V trimmed by 4 bases and J by 4 bases, 8 bases remained unmatched. Germline CDR1 MDHEN, CDR2 SYDVKM. The CDR3 nucleotides read TGTGCCAGCAGTTCTTCACTAGCGGGGGGGCAGGCAGATACGCAGTATTTT. Its translation is CASSSSLAGGQADTQYF.

V gene TRBV5-4 combines with J gene TRBJ1-2; possible D gene TRBD1, 5 bases. Germline loops: CDR1 SGHNT, CDR2 YYREEE (reference sequence). The germline V and J ends were trimmed by 3 bases and 4 bases, with 19 bases remaining between them. This CDR3 is 16 amino acids long. DNA for the CDR3: TGTGCCAGCAGCTCGGTATCAGGAGGGGATGGCTATGGCTACACCTTC. This gives the protein CASSSVSGGDGYGYTF.

The V and J genes are TRBV27 and TRBJ2-5; a possible D gene is TRBD1 (5 bases). The DNA end is a closer match to TRBJ2-7, so the J assignment may be wrong. The CDR3 contains 14 residues. Germline values: CDR1 MNHEY, CDR2 SMNVEV (reference sequence). The CDR3 DNA reads as TGTGCCAGCAGTTTGAGGCAGGGTCCCTACGAGCAGTACTTC. Encoded protein: CASSLRQGPYEQYF.

The chain is built from TRBV11-3 and TRBJ2-1; TRBD2 matches 11 bases. CDR3 length: 16 residues. Germline V gene data show CDR1 as SGHNT and CDR2 as YENEEA. V lost 1 base, J lost 4 bases, and 3 bases stayed unmatched. The CDR3 sequence is CASSLVRLAGYNEQFF. The CDR3 nucleotides read TGTGCCAGCAGCTTAGTGCGACTAGCGGGGTACAATGAGCAGTTCTTC.

The chain combines TRBV6-5 with TRBJ1-2, with unresolved D. Trimming stripped 5 bases from V and 2 bases from J, with 15 bases between. Germline V gene data show CDR1 as MNHEY and CDR2 as SVGAGI. The CDR3 covers 15 residues. The CDR3 DNA reads TGTGCCAGCAGTGACTTAAGAGCTAGAAACTATGGCTACACCTTC. Encoded protein: CASSDLRARNYGYTF.

The chain joins TRBV6-1 to TRBJ2-7; D perhaps matches TRBD2 (6 bases). Trimming took 1 base from V and 2 from J, leaving 12 bases between them. CDR1 and CDR2 (germline): MNHNS, SASEGT. The length of the CDR3 is 15 residues. In DNA form, the CDR3 reads TGTGCCAGCAGTGAAGTGGGCGGGGCCACCTACGAGCAGTACTTC. Translated: CASSEVGGATYEQYF.

The chain combines TRBV7-6 with TRBJ2-1, with 13 bases lining up with TRBD2. The V and J ends lost 6 bases and 7 bases, in that order; junction bases with no gene match: 9. There are 16 residues in the CDR3. In germline, CDR1 is SGHVS, CDR2 FNYEAQ. CDR3 sequence reads: CASSLLAGGPRNEQFF. The CDR3 nucleotides read TGTGCCAGCAGTTTACTAGCGGGGGGGCCAAGAAATGAGCAGTTCTTC.

This sequence joins TRBV7-2 and TRBJ2-7, with D tentatively TRBD1 (5 bases). Deletions cut 5 bases from V and 1 base from J, with 15 bases between. This CDR3 is built from 15 residues. Germline V gene lookup returns CDR1 SGHTA and CDR2 FQGNSA. The CDR3 loop is CASSLQGQGSYEQYF. CDR3 sequence (DNA): TGTGCCAGCAGCCTGCAAGGGCAGGGATCCTACGAGCAGTACTTC. Based on the CDR3 plus reference TRBV7-2 and TRBJ2-7, the full variable domain is GAGVSQSPSNKVTEKGKDVELRCDPISGHTALYWYRQSLGQGLEFLIYFQGNSAPDKSGLPSDRFSAERTGGSVSTLTIQRTQQEDSAVYLCASSLQGQGSYEQYFGPGTRLTVT.

The V call is TRBV27, the J call TRBJ2-7, with TRBD2 matching 12 bases. The V and J ends lost 4 bases and 7 bases, in that order; junction bases with no gene match: 5. This CDR3 is 14 amino acids long. Germline CDR1 is MNHEY and CDR2 is SMNVEV (reference sequence). The CDR3 DNA sequence: TGTGCCAGCAGTTCCGGACTAGCGGGGCTTGAGCAGTACTTC. Translating it yields CASSSGLAGLEQYF.

CDR3 DNA sequence: TGTGCCAGCAGCCAAGAAGGGGTTGGGGAGACCCAGTACTTC. Protein sequence: CASSQEGVGETQYF. The chain combines TRBV4-2 with TRBJ2-5; tentatively, D is TRBD1 (5 bases). Deletions cut 0 bases from V and 5 bases from J, with 10 bases between. Per the germline V gene, CDR1 is LGHNA and CDR2 is YNFKEQ. This CDR3 contains 14 residues.

The rearrangement joins TRBV5-6 to TRBJ2-7; D possibly corresponds to TRBD1 (5 bases). The CDR3 is 13 amino acids. V was shortened by 5 bases and J by 3 bases, with 12 bases between the two germline ends. The germline V gene has CDR1 SGHDT and CDR2 YYEEEE. The CDR3: CASRTDSSYEQYF. The DNA of the CDR3 is TGTGCCAGCAGGACAGACTCTAGCTACGAGCAGTACTTC. The full variable domain, with the rest looked up from reference TRBV5-6 and TRBJ2-7, is DAGVTQSPTHLIKTRGQQVTLRCSPKSGHDTVSWYQQALGQGPQFIFQYYEEEERQRGNFPDRFSGHQFPNYSSELNVNALLLGDSALYLCASRTDSSYEQYFGPGTRLTVT.

J is TRBJ1-6 and V is TRBV6-5, with 7 bases that match TRBD1. The CDR3 contains 15 residues. V shed 6 bases and J 1 base; nucleotides not matched to a gene: 3. Germline CDR1 and CDR2: MNHEY and SVGAGI. The CDR3 loop is CASSRGVSYNSPLHF. The DNA of the CDR3 is TGTGCCAGCAGCAGGGGGGTTTCCTATAATTCACCCCTCCACTTT.

Only a few counts were recorded for this clone. This chain links TRBV6-5 with TRBJ2-2, with TRBD2 as a possible D gene (6 bases). Trimming took off 6 bases at V and 5 bases at J, with 16 bases between the two ends. The CDR3 is 15 amino acids. CDR1 is MNHEY and CDR2 is SVGAGI in the germline V gene. The CDR3 DNA is TGTGCCAGCAGCTGGGACTTTCGGGGGACCGGGGAGCTGTTTTTT. Protein sequence: CASSWDFRGTGELFF.

The rearrangement links TRBV7-7 to TRBJ2-7; the match to TRBD2 covers 10 bases. Trimming cost V 5 bases and J 0 bases; bases outside gene matches: 16. Germline CDR1 is SSHAT and CDR2 is FNYEAQ (reference sequence). The CDR3 sequence is 19 residues long. CDR3 nucleotides: TGTGCCAGCAGCCAAGGGAAGGCTAGCGGGGGTATCAGCTCCTACGAGCAGTACTTC. It yields the protein CASSQGKASGGISSYEQYF.

This chain uses TRBV5-3 with TRBJ1-2, with D perhaps matching TRBD1 (5 bases). TRBV5-3 is reported as an ORF; its role is uncertain. V was pared by 4 bases and J by 8 bases, with 12 bases between. The CDR3 has 12 amino acids. CDR3 protein: CARSLSKGGYTF. CDR3 nucleotides: TGTGCCAGAAGCCTGTCGAAGGGGGGCTACACCTTC.